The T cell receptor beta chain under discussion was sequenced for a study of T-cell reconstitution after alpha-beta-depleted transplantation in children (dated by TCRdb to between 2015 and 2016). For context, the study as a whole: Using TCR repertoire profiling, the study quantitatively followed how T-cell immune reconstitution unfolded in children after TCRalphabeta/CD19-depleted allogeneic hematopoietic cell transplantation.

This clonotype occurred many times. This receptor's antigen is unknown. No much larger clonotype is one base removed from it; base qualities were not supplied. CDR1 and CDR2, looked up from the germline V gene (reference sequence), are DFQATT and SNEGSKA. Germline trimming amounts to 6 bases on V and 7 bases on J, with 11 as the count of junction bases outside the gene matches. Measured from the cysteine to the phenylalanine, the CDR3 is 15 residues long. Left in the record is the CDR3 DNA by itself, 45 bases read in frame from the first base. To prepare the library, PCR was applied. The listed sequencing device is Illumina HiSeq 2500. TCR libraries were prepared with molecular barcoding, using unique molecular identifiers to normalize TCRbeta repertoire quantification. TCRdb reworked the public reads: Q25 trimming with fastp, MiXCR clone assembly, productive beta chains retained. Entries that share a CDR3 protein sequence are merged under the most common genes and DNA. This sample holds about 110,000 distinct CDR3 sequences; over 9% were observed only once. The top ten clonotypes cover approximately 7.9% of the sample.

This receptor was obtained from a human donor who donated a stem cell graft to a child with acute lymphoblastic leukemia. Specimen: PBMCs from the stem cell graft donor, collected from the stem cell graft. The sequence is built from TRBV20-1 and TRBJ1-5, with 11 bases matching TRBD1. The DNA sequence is TGCAGTGCCTCTGCCGGGACAGGGGGGTACCAGCCCCAGCATTTT. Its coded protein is CSASAGTGGYQPQHF.